These 3 T cell receptor beta chains came from one sample sequenced in a study of T cell responses to AZD1222 COVID-19 vaccine. TCRdb keeps only in-frame clones here, not all; method: immunoSEQ multiplex PCR. Of fewer than 120,000 clones listed, about 87% are singletons. The specimen was peripheral blood, collected on day 0 of AZD1222 vaccination. These receptors were taken from an adult in good health.

The chain has TRBV5-1 and TRBJ2-5; D gene ambiguous. V lost 0 bases and J lost 3, with 6 bases in between. Per the germline V gene, CDR1 is SGHRS and CDR2 is YFSETQ. The CDR3 runs to 13 residues. The CDR3 here is CASSLVVEETQYF. As DNA, the CDR3 is TGCGCCAGCAGCTTGGTTGTGGAAGAGACCCAGTACTTC. Complete variable domain (other parts from reference TRBV5-1 and TRBJ2-5): KAGVTQTPRYLIKTRGQQVTLSCSPISGHRSVSWYQQTPGQGLQFLFEYFSETQRNKGNFPGRFSGRQFSNSRSEMNVSTLELGDSALYLCASSLVVEETQYFGPGTRLLVL.

V usage is TRBV4-1 and J usage is TRBJ2-5; the match to TRBD1 covers 7 bases. With V trimmed by 5 bases and J by 2 bases, 5 bases remained unmatched. Germline V gene lookup returns CDR1 MGHRA and CDR2 YSYEKL. The CDR3 is 14 amino acids. The CDR3 region is CASSRGTEQETQYF. For the CDR3, the DNA is TGCGCCAGCAGCAGAGGGACAGAACAAGAGACCCAGTACTTC.

V is TRBV9 and J is TRBJ2-1, with 7 bases aligning to TRBD2. CDR3 length equals 16 residues. Germline V gives CDR1 SGDLS, CDR2 YYNGEE. The V and J ends lost 3 bases and 2 bases, in that order; junction bases with no gene match: 8. The CDR3 bases are TGTGCCAGCAGCGGAAGGAGACTAGCTGCCTACAATGAGCAGTTCTTC. Its protein is CASSGRRLAAYNEQFF.